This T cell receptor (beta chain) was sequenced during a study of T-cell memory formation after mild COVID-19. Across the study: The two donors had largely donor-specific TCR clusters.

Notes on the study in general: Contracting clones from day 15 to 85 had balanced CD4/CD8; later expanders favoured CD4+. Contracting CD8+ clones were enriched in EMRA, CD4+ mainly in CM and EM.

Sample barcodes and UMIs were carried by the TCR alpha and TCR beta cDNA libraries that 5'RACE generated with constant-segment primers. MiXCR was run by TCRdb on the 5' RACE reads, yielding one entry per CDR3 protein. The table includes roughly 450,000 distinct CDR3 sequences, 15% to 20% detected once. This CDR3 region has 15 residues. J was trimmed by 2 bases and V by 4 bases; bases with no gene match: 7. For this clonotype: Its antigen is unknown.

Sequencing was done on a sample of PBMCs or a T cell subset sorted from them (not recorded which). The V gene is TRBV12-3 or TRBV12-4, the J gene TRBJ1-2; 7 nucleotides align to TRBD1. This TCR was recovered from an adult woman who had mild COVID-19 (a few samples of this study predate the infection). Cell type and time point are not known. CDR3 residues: CASSWGQRTNYGYTF. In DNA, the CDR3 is TGTGCCAGCAGTTGGGGACAGAGAACCAACTATGGCTACACCTTC.